This passage covers 10 T cell receptor beta chains from one sample sequenced in a study of identifying expanded T cells in peripheral blood. Clones were sequenced by immunoSEQ multiplex PCR, and TCRdb holds only the in-frame ones, with some missing. The repertoire has roughly 120,000 clones, around 89% of them found once; the top ten carry approximately 8%. Sequencing used blood. Every receptor here comes from a person aged 18 to 70 in good health.

The CDR3 DNA is TGTGCCAGCAGCGTAGGAAGAGGAAACCCCTATGGCTACACCTTC. Its protein is CASSVGRGNPYGYTF. The V call is TRBV9, the J call TRBJ1-2; D gene unclear. The CDR3 is 15 residues long. Germline assignment: CDR1 SGDLS and CDR2 YYNGEE. The V and J ends lost 0 bases and 4 bases respectively, with 13 bases between them. The full variable domain, its missing parts supplied by reference TRBV9 and TRBJ1-2, is DSGVTQTPKHLITATGQRVTLRCSPRSGDLSVYWYQQSLDQGLQFLIQYYNGEERAKGNILERFSAQQFPDLHSELNLSSLELGDSALYFCASSVGRGNPYGYTFGSGTRLTVV.

Regarding this clone: One end of the junction varies from germline; a read error may be responsible. V and J are TRBV27 and TRBJ1-2, with 8 nucleotides matching TRBD1. Germline assignment: CDR1 MNHEY and CDR2 SMNVEV (reference sequence). The length of the CDR3 is 8 residues. DNA for the CDR3: TGTGCCAACAACAGGGGGGTCTTC. Protein: CANNRGVF.

The V and J genes are TRBV27 and TRBJ1-2, with D uncertain. Germline-derived CDR1 and CDR2 are MNHEY and SMNVEV (reference sequence). The CDR3 contains 12 residues. V was cut by 6 bases and J by 8 bases, with 13 bases left in between. CDR3 amino acids: CASSHPGSGYTF. DNA of the CDR3: TGTGCCAGCAGCCATCCGGGGAGCGGCTACACCTTC.

Judged by abundance, this clone is medium-sized (0.01 to 0.1%). This rearrangement joins TRBV27 to TRBJ2-3; 11 bases match TRBD2. CDR3 length: 20 amino acids. V dropped 5 bases and J dropped 4; count of bases not matched to a gene: 20. Germline lookup yields CDR1 MNHEY and CDR2 SMNVEV (reference sequence). The chain's CDR3 is CASSTYSWALAGERSDTQYF. CDR3 nucleotides: TGTGCCAGCAGTACCTACAGTTGGGCACTAGCGGGAGAGAGGTCAGATACGCAGTATTTT.

CDR3 residues: CASSSGTGFRETQYF. For the CDR3, the DNA is TGTGCCAGCAGTTCCGGGACAGGGTTTAGAGAGACCCAGTACTTC. The gene calls are TRBV27 and TRBJ2-5; 9 bases are shared with TRBD1. The CDR3 is made up of 15 amino acids. Germline trimming cut 4 bases from V and 4 bases from J; bases unmatched to any gene: 7. Germline CDR1 and CDR2: MNHEY and SMNVEV (reference sequence).

This chain connects TRBV28 to TRBJ1-4; D is unresolved. Germline CDR1 MDHEN, CDR2 SYDVKM. CDR3 length: 14 amino acids. Trimming stripped 11 bases from V and 2 bases from J, with 15 bases between. The DNA for the CDR3 is TGTGCCTCATTAGAGGGAGTCACTAATGAAAAACTGTTTTTT. This translates into CASLEGVTNEKLFF.

This clone has a single count. This chain links TRBV15 with TRBJ1-1, with a weak D call TRBD1 (6 bases). Per germline, CDR1 LNHNV and CDR2 YYDKDF (reference sequence). This CDR3 contains 15 residues. V was pared by 1 base and J by 1 base, with 10 bases between. Here the CDR3 reads CATSRGGGANTEAFF. The CDR3, as DNA: TGTGCCACCAGCAGAGGCGGGGGGGCGAACACTGAAGCTTTCTTT.

The chain employs TRBV15 and TRBJ1-2; D call uncertain. Trimming shortened V by 0 bases and J by 3 bases, and 5 bases separated the two germline ends. The CDR3 loop spans 13 amino acids. Germline values: CDR1 LNHNV, CDR2 YYDKDF (reference sequence). CDR3 sequence reads: CATSREEHYGYTF. For the CDR3, the DNA is TGTGCCACCAGCAGAGAAGAGCACTATGGCTACACCTTC.

V gene TRBV28 combines with J gene TRBJ2-5; possible D gene TRBD1, 6 bases. Germline CDR1 and CDR2: MDHEN and SYDVKM. Trimming took off 5 bases at V and 4 bases at J, with 14 bases between the two ends. The CDR3 length is 14 residues. The CDR3 DNA sequence: TGTGCCAGCAGTCCCATACTAGGGGGAGAGACCCAGTACTTC. Translating it yields CASSPILGGETQYF.

This chain uses TRBV7-2 with TRBJ2-6; TRBD2 matches 9 bases. CDR1 is SGHTA and CDR2 is FQGNSA in the germline V gene. After removal of 5 bases from V and 1 base from J, the junction contained 9 bases not matched to a gene. This CDR3 is built from 18 residues. The CDR3 DNA sequence: TGTGCCAGCAGCCTAAATCTAGCGGGGTATTCTGGGGCCAACGTCCTGACTTTC. Protein sequence: CASSLNLAGYSGANVLTF.